This TCR beta chain was captured in a study of blood T cell repertoires in COVID-19. Original processing methods: Cell counts per sample came from amplifying reference gene primers. Sequencing was performed with immunoSEQ multiplex PCR; in TCRdb, only in-frame clones are kept and a portion is missing. V and J calls and clone size are as listed in that table; D and trimming were resolved from the DNA. The sample includes around 70,000 clones, around 87% of them seen just once. Between the trimmed V and J ends, which lost 7 bases and 4 bases, there was a span of 14 bases. The length of the CDR3 is 14 residues. CDR1 and CDR2 (germline): SNHLY, FYNNEI.

This chain connects TRBV2 to TRBJ1-5, with D perhaps matching TRBD1 (5 bases). This TCR derives from an elderly woman with active or convalescent COVID-19. The source material was peripheral blood. The chain's CDR3 is CASTGDSINQPQHF. The CDR3 region has the DNA TGTGCCAGCACAGGAGACAGTATAAATCAGCCCCAGCATTTT.